These T cell receptor beta chains were read from a single sample in a study of a mutant IDH1 vaccine in newly diagnosed glioma. The antigens these receptors bind are not known. The method was immunoSEQ multiplex PCR; TCRdb's version includes in-frame clones alone and lacks a portion of them. The sample shows roughly 61,000 clones, about 80% of them seen only once. This sample comprised PBMCs, obtained from a glioma patient whose treatment included an IDH1 peptide vaccine. All receptors derive from a man aged 50 to 60 with glioma. The CDR3 runs from the conserved cysteine through the conserved F or W. A D gene is named only where the DNA matches it firmly. Clone size is given for some rows only: seen once, a few or many times, or a class if the clone is expanded.

length,V,J,D,size,DNA,CDR3
14,TRBV7-8,TRBJ1-5,.,once,TGTGCCAGTGGCGAGGTGGTTAGCAATCAGCCCCAGCATTTT,CASGEVVSNQPQHF
13,TRBV15,TRBJ1-1,.,.,TGTGCCACCAGCCTCCCCATGAACACTGAAGCTTTCTTT,CATSLPMNTEAFF
14,TRBV7-9,TRBJ1-1,TRBD1,.,TGTGCCAGCAGCCCGGACAGGACGAACACTGAAGCTTTCTTT,CASSPDRTNTEAFF
17,TRBV5-6,TRBJ1-6,.,few,TGTGCCAGCAGTATCGGACAGAGAAAGTCCTATAATTCACCCCTCCACTTT,CASSIGQRKSYNSPLHF
13,TRBV5-1,TRBJ1-1,.,.,TGCGCCAGCAGCTTGGAGGCGCGTACTGAAGCTTTCTTT,CASSLEARTEAFF
16,TRBV4-3,TRBJ2-1,.,.,TGCGCCAGCAGCCGCGGGCCGGGTCGAGGGGACAATGAGCAGTTCTTC,CASSRGPGRGDNEQFF
15,TRBV7-8,TRBJ2-1,TRBD1,.,TGTGCCAGCAGCTTCCGGGACAGGGGCTGGAATGAGCAGTTCTTC,CASSFRDRGWNEQFF
16,TRBV19,TRBJ1-5,.,.,TGTGCCAGTCAGAGGGGCCGAGATTCGATCAATCAGCCCCAGCATTTT,CASQRGRDSINQPQHF
15,TRBV4-3,TRBJ1-4,TRBD1,few,TGCGCCAGCAGCCCGGGACAGGGACTAAATGAAAAACTGTTTTTT,CASSPGQGLNEKLFF
13,TRBV7-2,TRBJ1-2,.,.,TGTGCCAGCAGCCAGGGGTTCGTGGGTGGCTACACCTTC,CASSQGFVGGYTF
12,TRBV9,TRBJ1-5,TRBD1,.,TGTGCCAGCAGCGGGACAGGGCGGCCCCAGCATTTT,CASSGTGRPQHF
15,TRBV5-4,TRBJ1-2,.,.,TGTGCCAGCAGCTTGACAGGGTCATTAGACTATGGCTACACCTTC,CASSLTGSLDYGYTF
17,TRBV27,TRBJ1-5,.,.,TGTGCCAGCAGTCCCCTATCCCGGGTTTTTGGCAATCAGCCCCAGCATTTT,CASSPLSRVFGNQPQHF
15,TRBV13,TRBJ2-7,TRBD1,.,TGTGCCAGCAGCCCATATGGGACAGGTTCCTACGAGCAGTACTTC,CASSPYGTGSYEQYF
14,TRBV5-4,TRBJ1-2,.,once,TGTGCCAGCAGATCTGGCGGCAGCAACTATGGCTACACCTTC,CASRSGGSNYGYTF
13,TRBV6-5,TRBJ2-7,.,.,TGTGCCAGCAGTAGGGGCCGTTTCTACGAGCAGTACTTC,CASSRGRFYEQYF
15,TRBV5-1,TRBJ2-3,.,.,TGCGCCAGCAGCTATTACCCGGGAGCGACAGATACGCAGTATTTT,CASSYYPGATDTQYF
15,TRBV7-9,TRBJ2-7,.,.,TGTGCCAGCAACTCGGGGGACTTTAGCTCCTACGAGCAGTACTTC,CASNSGDFSSYEQYF
14,TRBV11-2,TRBJ1-3,.,few,TGTGCCAGCAGGGCAGGGGATTCTGGAAACACCATATATTTT,CASRAGDSGNTIYF
12,TRBV10-3,TRBJ2-7,.,.,TGTGCCACCGGAGACAGCTCCTACGAGCAGTACTTC,CATGDSSYEQYF
15,TRBV10-3,TRBJ1-5,TRBD1,.,TGTGCCATCAGTGGGGAGACAGGGAACAATCAGCCCCAGCATTTT,CAISGETGNNQPQHF
14,TRBV4-1,TRBJ1-2,.,once,TGCGCCAGCAGCCAACCAGACGGTTCTTATGGCTACACCTTC,CASSQPDGSYGYTF
16,TRBV7-2,TRBJ2-1,TRBD2,once,TGTGCCAGCAGGGAGACTAGCGGGGGGGGTAGCAATGAGCAGTTCTTC,CASRETSGGGSNEQFF
14,TRBV6-6,TRBJ1-2,TRBD1,.,TGTGCCAGCAGTGGGGGGGGGACAGGGAGGCGCTACACCTTC,CASSGGGTGRRYTF
14,TRBV5-3,TRBJ2-7,TRBD1,.,TGTGCCAGAAGCTACAGGGGGCAAAGCTACGAGCAGTACTTC,CARSYRGQSYEQYF
17,TRBV18,TRBJ1-1,TRBD1,.,TGTGCCAGCTCACCCCTCGGGACAGGGGGTGTAGGCACTGAAGCTTTCTTT,CASSPLGTGGVGTEAFF
19,TRBV10-3,TRBJ2-7,TRBD2,.,TGTGCCATCAGGGGCCAGGGCGGTCCCCGGACTAGCGGGGGTAGGGAGCAGTACTTC,CAIRGQGGPRTSGGREQYF
18,TRBV19,TRBJ1-5,TRBD1,.,TGTGCCAGTAGAAAACGGGACAGCGGGGGATATGGCAATCAGCCCCAGCATTTT,CASRKRDSGGYGNQPQHF
13,TRBV11-3,TRBJ2-1,.,.,TGTGCCAGCAGCTTAAAGTCCGGCACTGAGCAGTTCTTC,CASSLKSGTEQFF
15,TRBV28,TRBJ2-7,.,once,TGTGCCAGCGGCTCATACGGCCACCCGTCCTACGAGCAGTACTTC,CASGSYGHPSYEQYF
14,TRBV6-1,TRBJ1-1,.,.,TGTGCCAGCAGTGTAGGCGGGGTTAACACTGAAGCTTTCTTT,CASSVGGVNTEAFF
12,TRBV6-5,TRBJ1-2,.,.,TGTGCCAGCAGTCGCGTTGGGGGTGGCTACACCTTC,CASSRVGGGYTF
15,TRBV27,TRBJ2-2,.,.,TGTGCCAGCGGAAGCCAAACTAAGGACACCGGGGAGCTGTTTTTT,CASGSQTKDTGELFF
13,TRBV18,TRBJ1-1,TRBD1,.,TGTGCCAGCTCACCCGGGACAGGGGAAGAAGCTTTCTTT,CASSPGTGEEAFF
14,TRBV30,TRBJ2-1,TRBD1,once,TGTGCATGCGAAACGGGACAGGGGGTGTTTGACCAGTTCTTC,CACETGQGVFDQFF
13,TRBV7-9,TRBJ2-5,TRBD1,.,TGTGCCAGCAGAAGGGGGCTGGGGGAGACCCAGTACTTC,CASRRGLGETQYF
16,TRBV19,TRBJ2-3,TRBD2,.,TGTGCCAGTAGTAAAGGACTAGCCGATAGCACAGATACGCAGTATTTT,CASSKGLADSTDTQYF
12,TRBV27,TRBJ2-1,.,.,TGTGCCAGCAGTGCGGGGCGGGATGAGCAGTTCTTC,CASSAGRDEQFF
14,TRBV2,TRBJ2-3,.,.,TGTGCCAGGGTAAAACTAGACCTCACAGATACGCAGTATTTT,CARVKLDLTDTQYF
12,TRBV19,TRBJ1-1,.,.,TGTGCCAGTAGAGGGGCCGGGGGGCTAGCTTTCTTT,CASRGAGGLAFF
13,TRBV28,TRBJ1-2,.,.,TGTGCCAGCCTCGCAGGGACCTACTATGGCTACACCTTC,CASLAGTYYGYTF
14,TRBV10-3,TRBJ2-7,TRBD2,.,TGTGCCATCAGCGACCCGGCGGGAGGGTACGAGCAGTACTTC,CAISDPAGGYEQYF
17,TRBV5-4,TRBJ1-3,.,.,TGTGCCAGCAGTTCTGGGACACTATCGAGCTCTGGAAACACCATATATTTT,CASSSGTLSSSGNTIYF
16,TRBV27,TRBJ1-1,.,few,TGTGCCAGCAGCCCCGTGACCATTGCAGGGAACACTGAAGCTTTCTTT,CASSPVTIAGNTEAFF
17,TRBV18,TRBJ1-3,TRBD1,.,TGTGCCAGCTCACTACAAAATGTCGGACAGGGAAGGAACACCATATATTTT,CASSLQNVGQGRNTIYF
11,TRBV29-1,TRBJ1-2,.,.,TGCAGCGTCCCTCTAGGGAATGGCTACACCTTC,CSVPLGNGYTF